In this sample, the clone carrying this T cell receptor beta chain turned up once. What it recognizes is unknown. This record belongs to a study of T cell responses to AZD1222 COVID-19 vaccine. Across the study: Investigators merged groups given second doses at roughly 4 or roughly 12 weeks.

Study-wide points: Nearly half of unique spike-specific TCRs reportedly avoided B.1.351 and B.1.1.7 mutated regions.

Sequencing used immunoSEQ multiplex PCR; TCRdb keeps in-frame clones, though not all of them. Of 95,000 to 100,000 clones detected, 87% appear once; the ten largest clones hold 16%. V shed 4 bases and J shed 3 bases, with 10 bases lying between them. CDR3 length equals 13 residues. Germline V lookup: CDR1 SGHRS, CDR2 YFSETQ. This TCR derives from an adult in good health. The chain combines TRBV5-1 with TRBJ1-2; D call uncertain. Here the sequenced sample was peripheral blood, taken on day 0 of AZD1222 vaccination. The CDR3 sequence: CASSPWRDYGYTF. For the CDR3, the DNA is TGCGCCAGCAGCCCCTGGAGAGACTATGGCTACACCTTC.